This TCR beta chain originates from a study of blood T cell repertoires in COVID-19. In the study overall: Specimens from acute and convalescent COVID-19 originated in the United States, Italy and Spain. From T cells, B-cell-depleted T cells, or PBMCs came the material, which was cDNA or gDNA.

Only one count was recorded for this clone. In the original workflow: Reference gene primer amplification yielded estimated nucleated cell counts. Data came from immunoSEQ multiplex PCR; TCRdb stores just in-frame clones and leaves some out. V and J calls and clone size are copied from that table; D and trimming were computed from the DNA. This sample carries 290,000 or so clones, 85% of them seen once, and the ten largest clones take more than 4.5%. The sample comprised peripheral blood. The TCR originated in a man aged 45-65 years with active or convalescent COVID-19.

The CDR3 nucleotides read TGTGCCAGCAGCTTGGGACAGAACACCGGGGAGCTGTTTTTT. Translated, it gives CASSLGQNTGELFF. This chain connects TRBV5-6 to TRBJ2-2, with unresolved D. This CDR3 region has 14 residues. The germline V gene has CDR1 SGHDT and CDR2 YYEEEE. V was trimmed by 0 bases and J by 1 base, leaving 4 bases between them.